The 2 T cell receptor beta chains given below trace back to one sample, sequenced in a study of STAT5B mutations in CD4+ large granular lymphocyte leukemia. Profiling relied on immunoSEQ multiplex PCR, and the TCRdb table lists in-frame clones only, not all of them. This sample has approximately 21,000 clones, with around three quarters found just once. Sequenced material: CD4+ T cells from blood buffy coats. These receptor sequences come from a human donor in good health.

This sequence joins TRBV2 and TRBJ1-1; D remains unclear. This CDR3 spans 11 amino acids. The germline V gene encodes CDR1 SNHLY and CDR2 FYNNEI. Trimming pared 6 bases from V and 7 bases from J, leaving 9 bases between. The CDR3 protein is CASRAYGEAFF. The CDR3 nucleotides are TGTGCCAGCAGGGCGTATGGTGAAGCTTTCTTT.

The chain combines TRBV5-6 with TRBJ1-1; perhaps TRBD1 as D (6 bases). Looked up from germline, CDR1 is SGHDT and CDR2 is YYEEEE. The CDR3 contains 12 residues. Trimming pared 4 bases from V and 10 bases from J, leaving 14 bases between. The CDR3 sequence is CASSLRWGPAFF. The CDR3 DNA reads TGTGCCAGCAGCCTCCGGTGGGGGCCAGCTTTCTTT.